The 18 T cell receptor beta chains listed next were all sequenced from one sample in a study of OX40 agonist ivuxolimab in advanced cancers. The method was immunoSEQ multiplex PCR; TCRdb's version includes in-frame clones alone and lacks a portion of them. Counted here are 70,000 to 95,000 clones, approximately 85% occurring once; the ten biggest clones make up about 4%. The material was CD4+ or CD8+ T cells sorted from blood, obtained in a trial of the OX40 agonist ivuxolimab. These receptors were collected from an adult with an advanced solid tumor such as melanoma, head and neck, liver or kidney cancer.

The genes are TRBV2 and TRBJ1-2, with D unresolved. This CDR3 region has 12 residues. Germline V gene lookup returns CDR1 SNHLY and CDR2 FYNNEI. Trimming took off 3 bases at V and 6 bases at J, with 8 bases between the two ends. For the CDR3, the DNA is TGTGCCAGCAGTGACGAACAAAATGGCTACACCTTC. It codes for CASSDEQNGYTF.

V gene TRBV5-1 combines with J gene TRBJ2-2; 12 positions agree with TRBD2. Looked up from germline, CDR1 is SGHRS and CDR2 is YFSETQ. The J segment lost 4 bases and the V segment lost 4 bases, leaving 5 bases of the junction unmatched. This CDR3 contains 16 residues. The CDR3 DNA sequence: TGCGCCAGCAGCACTAGCGGGAGGCCCCTCACCGGGGAGCTGTTTTTT. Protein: CASSTSGRPLTGELFF.

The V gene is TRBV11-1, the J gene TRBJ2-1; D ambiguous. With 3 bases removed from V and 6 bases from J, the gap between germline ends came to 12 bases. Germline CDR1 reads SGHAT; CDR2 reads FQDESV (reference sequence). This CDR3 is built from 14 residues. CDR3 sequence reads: CASSLLILGNEQFF. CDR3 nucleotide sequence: TGTGCCAGCAGCTTGCTTATCCTGGGCAATGAGCAGTTCTTC.

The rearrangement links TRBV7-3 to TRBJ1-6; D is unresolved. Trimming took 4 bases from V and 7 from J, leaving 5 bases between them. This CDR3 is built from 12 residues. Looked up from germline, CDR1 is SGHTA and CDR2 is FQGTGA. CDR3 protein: CASSSGNSPLHF. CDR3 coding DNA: TGTGCCAGCAGCTCCGGGAATTCACCCCTCCACTTT.

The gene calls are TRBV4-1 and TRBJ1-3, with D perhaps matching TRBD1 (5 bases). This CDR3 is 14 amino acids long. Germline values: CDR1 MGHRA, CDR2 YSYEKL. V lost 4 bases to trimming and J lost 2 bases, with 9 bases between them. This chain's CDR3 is CASSLTGPGNTIYF. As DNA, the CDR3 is TGCGCCAGCAGCCTTACAGGCCCTGGAAACACCATATATTTT.

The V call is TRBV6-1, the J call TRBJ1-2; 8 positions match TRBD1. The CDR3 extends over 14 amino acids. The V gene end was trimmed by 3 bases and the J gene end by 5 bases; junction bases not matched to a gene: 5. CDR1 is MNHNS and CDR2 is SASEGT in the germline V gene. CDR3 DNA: TGTGCCAGCAGTGATCAGGGGGCCGTTTATGGCTACACCTTC. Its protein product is CASSDQGAVYGYTF.

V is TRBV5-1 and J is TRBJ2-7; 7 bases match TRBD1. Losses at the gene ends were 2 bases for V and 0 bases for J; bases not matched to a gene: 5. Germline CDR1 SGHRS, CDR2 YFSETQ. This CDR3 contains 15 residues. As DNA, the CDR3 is TGCGCCAGCAGCTTAACCGGACAGGACTCCTACGAGCAGTACTTC. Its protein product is CASSLTGQDSYEQYF. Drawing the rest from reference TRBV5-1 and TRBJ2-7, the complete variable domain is KAGVTQTPRYLIKTRGQQVTLSCSPISGHRSVSWYQQTPGQGLQFLFEYFSETQRNKGNFPGRFSGRQFSNSRSEMNVSTLELGDSALYLCASSLTGQDSYEQYFGPGTRLTVT.

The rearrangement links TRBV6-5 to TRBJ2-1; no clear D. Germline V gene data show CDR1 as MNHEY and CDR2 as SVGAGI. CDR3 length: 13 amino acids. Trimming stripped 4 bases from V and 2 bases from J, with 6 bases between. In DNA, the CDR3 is TGTGCCAGCAGTTCCGGGCCCTACAATGAGCAGTTCTTC. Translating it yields CASSSGPYNEQFF.

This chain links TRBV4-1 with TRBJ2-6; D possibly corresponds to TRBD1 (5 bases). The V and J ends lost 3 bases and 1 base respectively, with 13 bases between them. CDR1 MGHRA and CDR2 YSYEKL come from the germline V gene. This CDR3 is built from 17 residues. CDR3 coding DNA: TGCGCCAGCAGCCAGGAATTTCAGGGATCTGGGGCCAACGTCCTGACTTTC. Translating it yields CASSQEFQGSGANVLTF.

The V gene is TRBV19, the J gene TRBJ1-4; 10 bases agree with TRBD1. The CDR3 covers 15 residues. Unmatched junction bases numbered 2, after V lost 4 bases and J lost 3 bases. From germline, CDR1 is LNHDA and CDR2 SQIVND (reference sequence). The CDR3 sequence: CASSTDRGPNEKLFF. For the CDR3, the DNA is TGTGCCAGTAGTACTGACAGGGGGCCTAATGAAAAACTGTTTTTT.

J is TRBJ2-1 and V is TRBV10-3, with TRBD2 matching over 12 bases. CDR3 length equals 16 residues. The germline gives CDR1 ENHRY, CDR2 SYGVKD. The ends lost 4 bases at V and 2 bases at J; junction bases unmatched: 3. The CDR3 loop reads CAISVGLAGTYNEQFF. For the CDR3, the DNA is TGTGCCATCAGTGTAGGACTAGCGGGAACCTACAATGAGCAGTTCTTC.

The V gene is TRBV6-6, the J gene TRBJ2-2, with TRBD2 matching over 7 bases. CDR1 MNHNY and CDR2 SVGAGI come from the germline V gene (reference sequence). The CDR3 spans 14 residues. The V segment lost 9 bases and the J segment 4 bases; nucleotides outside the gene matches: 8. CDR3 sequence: CASDVGGGTGELFF. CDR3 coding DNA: TGTGCCAGTGACGTGGGGGGGGGCACCGGGGAGCTGTTTTTT.

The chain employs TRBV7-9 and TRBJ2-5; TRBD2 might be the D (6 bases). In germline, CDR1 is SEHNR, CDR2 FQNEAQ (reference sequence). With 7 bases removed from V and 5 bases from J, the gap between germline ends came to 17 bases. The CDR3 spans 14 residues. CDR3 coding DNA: TGTGCCAGCACCCGGGGGTCCTTCGGTGAGACCCAGTACTTC. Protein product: CASTRGSFGETQYF.

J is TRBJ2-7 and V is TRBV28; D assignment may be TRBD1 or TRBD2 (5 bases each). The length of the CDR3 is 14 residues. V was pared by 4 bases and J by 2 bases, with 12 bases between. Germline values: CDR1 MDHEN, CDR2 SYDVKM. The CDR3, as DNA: TGTGCCAGCAGTTCCCGGGACGGGACCTACGAGCAGTACTTC. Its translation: CASSSRDGTYEQYF.

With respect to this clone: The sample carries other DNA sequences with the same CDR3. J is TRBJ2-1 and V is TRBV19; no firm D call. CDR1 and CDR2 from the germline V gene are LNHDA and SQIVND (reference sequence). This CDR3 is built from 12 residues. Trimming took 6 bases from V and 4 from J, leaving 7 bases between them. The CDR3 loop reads CASSTDYNEQFF. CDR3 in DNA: TGTGCCAGTAGCACCGATTACAATGAGCAGTTCTTC.

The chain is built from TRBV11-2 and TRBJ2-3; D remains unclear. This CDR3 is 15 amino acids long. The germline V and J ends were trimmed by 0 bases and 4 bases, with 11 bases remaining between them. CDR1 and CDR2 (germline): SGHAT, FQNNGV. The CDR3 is CASSLDPSRADTQYF. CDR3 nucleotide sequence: TGTGCCAGCAGCTTAGATCCTAGTAGGGCAGATACGCAGTATTTT.

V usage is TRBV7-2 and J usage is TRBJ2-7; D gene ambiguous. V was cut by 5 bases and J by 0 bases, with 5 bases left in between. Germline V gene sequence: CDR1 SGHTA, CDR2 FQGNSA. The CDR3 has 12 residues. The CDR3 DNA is TGTGCCAGCAGCCTCGTCTCCTACGAGCAGTACTTC. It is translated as CASSLVSYEQYF.

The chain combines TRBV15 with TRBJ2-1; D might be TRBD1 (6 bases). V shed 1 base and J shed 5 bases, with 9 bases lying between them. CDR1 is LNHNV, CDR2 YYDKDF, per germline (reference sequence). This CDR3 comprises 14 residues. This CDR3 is CATSRVRGNNEQFF. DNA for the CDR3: TGTGCCACCAGCAGAGTGAGGGGGAACAATGAGCAGTTCTTC.